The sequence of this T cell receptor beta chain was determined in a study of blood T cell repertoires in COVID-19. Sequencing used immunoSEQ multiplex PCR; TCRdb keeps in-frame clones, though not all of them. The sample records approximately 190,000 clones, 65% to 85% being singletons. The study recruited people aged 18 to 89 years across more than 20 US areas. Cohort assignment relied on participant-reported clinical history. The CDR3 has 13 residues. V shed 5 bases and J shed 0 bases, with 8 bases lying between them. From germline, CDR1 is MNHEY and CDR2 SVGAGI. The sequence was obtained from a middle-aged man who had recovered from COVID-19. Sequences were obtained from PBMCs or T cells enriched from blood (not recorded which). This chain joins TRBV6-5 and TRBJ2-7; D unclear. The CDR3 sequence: CASSRGRSYEQYF. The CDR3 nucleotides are TGTGCCAGCAGTCGAGGTCGCTCCTACGAGCAGTACTTC.